This is a list of T cell receptor beta chains from one sample in a study of T cells expressing NK-cell markers. With the 5' RACE reads reprocessed, TCRdb shows one record per CDR3 protein and no DNA. The repertoire table contains about 440,000 distinct CDR3 sequences. The sample consisted of blood T cells: a sorted CD56 or NKG2C T cell subset, CD4+ or CD8+ T cells, or bulk PBMC T cells (not recorded which). The receptor set was obtained from a woman between 18 and 70 years old in good health. CDR3s include the opening cysteine and the closing phenylalanine or tryptophan. Fields, in order: V gene, J gene, CDR3 protein.

V: TRBV27; J: TRBJ1-5; CDR3: CASSFKSNQPQHF
V: TRBV20-1; J: TRBJ2-7; CDR3: CSARDPRTGSSEQYF
V: TRBV7-2; J: TRBJ2-3; CDR3: CASSPERGYPDTQYF
V: TRBV12-3/TRBV12-4; J: TRBJ1-3; CDR3: CASSFLGVGPGNTIYF
V: TRBV5-5; J: TRBJ2-1; CDR3: CASSSLAVVEFF
V: TRBV18; J: TRBJ2-5; CDR3: CASSPSSYQETQYF
V: TRBV5-1; J: TRBJ1-6; CDR3: CASSFQDYQSPLHF
V: TRBV12-3/TRBV12-4; J: TRBJ2-2; CDR3: CASRPERDIPGELFF
V: TRBV3-1; J: TRBJ2-5; CDR3: CASSQVLKTQYF
V: TRBV7-2; J: TRBJ1-3; CDR3: CASSRDRGNTIYF
V: TRBV6-5; J: TRBJ1-4; CDR3: CASSYSGQDNEKLFF
V: TRBV20-1; J: TRBJ1-2; CDR3: CSARDFPGGNYGYTF
V: TRBV20-1; J: TRBJ2-2; CDR3: CSAKYGGVGTGELFF
V: TRBV20-1; J: TRBJ2-1; CDR3: CSATTGGTSAYNEQFF